The 12 T cell receptor beta chains below all came from one sample that was sequenced in a study of T-cell reconstitution after alpha-beta-depleted transplantation in children listed by TCRdb under 2016. Taken with the paper, the label for treatment or condition translates to: allogeneic hematopoietic cell transplantation with graft depleted of TCRalphabeta T cells and CD19 B cells. The library relied on PCR. Sequenced on an Illumina HiSeq 2500. Molecular barcoding was employed in the preparation of TCR libraries, with unique molecular identifiers being used to normalize TCRbeta repertoire quantification. Starting from the raw public reads, TCRdb applied fastp trimming at Q25, assembled clones with MiXCR and retained in-frame beta chains. Identical CDR3 proteins give one entry, which carries the most common genes and DNA. A total of around 450,000 distinct CDR3 sequences appear in this sample, about 10% of them only once. Jointly, the top ten make up 2% to 2.5% of the sample.

The source was PBMCs, collected before TCRalphabeta/CD19-depleted stem cell transplant. These receptors all stem from a child under 10 years old with inherited bone marrow failure, due to receive a stem cell transplant.

This clonotype was picked up many times. V is TRBV29-1 and J is TRBJ2-1; the match to TRBD2 covers 9 bases. The CDR3 consists of 15 residues. The germline V gene has CDR1 SQVTM and CDR2 ANQGSEA. V lost 7 bases to trimming and J lost 0 bases; unmatched junction nucleotides: 7. The CDR3 spells CSGDGSGSSYNEQFF. As DNA, the CDR3 is TGCAGCGGCGATGGTAGCGGGAGCTCCTACAATGAGCAGTTCTTC.

This clonotype was picked up many times. This sequence joins TRBV4-3 and TRBJ1-4; D gene uncertain. Germline V CDR1 and CDR2: LGHNA, YSLEER. V was cut by 0 bases and J by 4 bases, with 9 bases left in between. This CDR3 spans 15 amino acids. The CDR3 coding sequence is TGCGCCAGCAGCCAAGATTGGCAGATTAATGAAAAACTGTTTTTT. This gives the protein CASSQDWQINEKLFF.

This clonotype was seen only a few times. The CDR3 is CASSQGTSGRYHYDSYEQYF. As DNA, the CDR3 is TGTGCCAGCAGCCAAGGGACTAGCGGGAGGTACCACTATGATTCCTACGAGCAGTACTTC. This sequence joins TRBV14 and TRBJ2-7; TRBD2 matches at 14 bases. Germline CDR1 SGHDN, CDR2 FVKESK. This CDR3 is built from 20 residues. V lost 1 base and J lost 1; bases outside the gene matches: 12. The full variable domain, completed using reference TRBV14 and TRBJ2-7, is EAGVTQFPSHSVIEKGQTVTLRCDPISGHDNLYWYRRVMGKEIKFLLHFVKESKQDESGMPNNRFLAERTGGTYSTLKVQPAELEDSGVYFCASSQGTSGRYHYDSYEQYFGPGTRLTVT.

About this clonotype itself: It may be a read error: a sequence one base away is much more abundant. The chain carries TRBV29-1 and TRBJ1-1, with 7 bases lining up with TRBD1. CDR1 is SQVTM and CDR2 is ANQGSEA in the germline V gene. CDR3 length: 13 amino acids. CDR3 loop: CSGQGGSNTDAFF. CDR3 nucleotides: TGCAGCGGTCAGGGGGGATCGAACACTGACGCTTTCTTT. Variable domain in full (rest from reference TRBV29-1 and TRBJ1-1): SAVISQKPSRDICQRGTSLTIQCQVDSQVTMMFWYRQQPGQSLTLIATANQGSEATYESGFVIDKFPISRPNLTFSTLTVSNMSPEDSSIYLCSGQGGSNTDAFFGQGTRLTVV.

Ten or more counts support this clonotype. The chain is built from TRBV2 and TRBJ1-4; D gene unclear. The germline V and J ends were trimmed by 6 bases and 4 bases, with 21 bases remaining between them. The CDR3 sequence is 17 residues long. Germline CDR1 SNHLY, CDR2 FYNNEI. The CDR3 region has the DNA TGTGCCAGCAGGCCTGCGGGATCGGAGGTCCTTAATGAAAAACTGTTTTTT. This translates into CASRPAGSEVLNEKLFF.

This clonotype was seen ten or more times. The rearrangement joins TRBV7-2 to TRBJ1-2; 12 nucleotides line up with TRBD1. This CDR3 is 16 amino acids long. Germline V gene lookup returns CDR1 SGHTA and CDR2 FQGNSA. V lost 5 bases, J lost 8 bases, and 12 bases stayed unmatched. CDR3 sequence: CASSQAPGQGAGGYTF. CDR3 nucleotide sequence: TGTGCCAGCAGCCAAGCCCCGGGACAGGGGGCTGGAGGCTACACCTTC.

This clonotype was observed once. This may arise from a read error, as a much more abundant clone is one base away. The chain employs TRBV6-5 and TRBJ2-7; no reliable D call. V lost 2 bases, J lost 4 bases, and 15 bases lay in between. Germline V gene data show CDR1 as MNHEY and CDR2 as SVGAGI. The CDR3 is 15 residues long. CDR3 sequence: CASSYEKQTSYEQYF. The CDR3 region has the DNA TGTGCCAGCAGTTACGAGAAACAGACCTCTTACGAGCAGTACTTC.

There are many counts of this clonotype. The rearrangement joins TRBV4-1 to TRBJ1-5; no clear D gene. This CDR3 region has 14 residues. V was trimmed by 1 base and J by 0 bases, leaving 4 bases between them. Germline assignment: CDR1 MGHRA and CDR2 YSYEKL. The CDR3 region is CASSQVSSNQPQHF. The DNA for the CDR3 is TGCGCCAGCAGCCAAGTGAGTAGCAATCAGCCCCAGCATTTT.

This clonotype was counted ten times or more. The chain carries TRBV29-1 and TRBJ2-1, with a possible D match to TRBD2 (5 bases). The CDR3 sequence is 16 residues long. Germline V CDR1 and CDR2: SQVTM, ANQGSEA. V lost 2 bases to trimming and J lost 0 bases, with 14 bases between them. The CDR3 nucleotides read TGCAGCGTTGAATACCTGGACTCAAGCTCCTACAATGAGCAGTTCTTC. Its translation: CSVEYLDSSSYNEQFF.

This clonotype was seen ten or more times. The V call is TRBV12-3 or TRBV12-4, the J call TRBJ2-3; no reliable D call. Between the trimmed V and J ends, which lost 3 bases and 0 bases, there was a span of 13 bases. The CDR3 covers 16 residues. CDR3 sequence (DNA): TGTGCCAGCAGTTTCGTAACAGTATCTAGCACAGATACGCAGTATTTT. Amino acid sequence: CASSFVTVSSTDTQYF.

The chain carries TRBV7-2 and TRBJ2-1; no reliable D call. From germline, CDR1 is SGHTA and CDR2 FQGNSA. With 3 bases removed from V and 4 bases from J, the gap between germline ends came to 7 bases. This CDR3 region has 13 residues. CDR3 DNA sequence: TGTGCCAGCAGCTTTCCTAATTACAATGAGCAGTTCTTC. Translation gives CASSFPNYNEQFF.

V is TRBV6-2 or TRBV6-3 and J is TRBJ1-5; 7 bases agree with TRBD1. The CDR3 contains 14 residues. After removal of 6 bases from V and 6 bases from J, the junction contained 8 bases not matched to a gene. Germline assignment: CDR1 MNHEY and CDR2 SVGEGT. The CDR3 DNA sequence: TGTGCCAGCAGCCAAAGACAGGGCGGTCAGCCCCAGCATTTT. This codes for CASSQRQGGQPQHF.